The entry below gives a single TCR beta chain sequence along with its context. Its antigen remains unknown. This record comes from a study of radiation and T cells in renal cell carcinoma. Broader study findings: Baseline intratumoral clonotype presence is unknown without pretreatment biopsies. In blood, top tumor clones expanded by 2 weeks, shrinking by 4.

As to time point: blood 2 weeks post-SBRT. Indicated treatment: 15 Gy SBRT to primary tumor, nephrectomy 4 weeks later. Serial blood draws occurred at baseline and 2 and 4 weeks post-SBRT. Germline CDR1 and CDR2: GTSNPN and SVGIG (reference sequence). V lost 2 bases, J lost 1 base, and 11 bases stayed unmatched. This CDR3 is 17 amino acids long. Produced via immunoSEQ multiplex PCR; TCRdb's table is partial and in-frame only. The table includes about 150,000 clones, roughly 89% detected once. This clonotype was obtained from a woman aged 45-65 years with renal cell carcinoma. The chain couples TRBV30 to TRBJ1-2; 9 bases match TRBD1. This specimen was blood, taken from a patient whose treatment included radiotherapy and nephrectomy. The CDR3 protein is CAWSRGTGMDVNYGYTF. The CDR3 nucleotides are TGTGCCTGGAGTCGCGGGACAGGGATGGATGTTAACTATGGCTACACCTTC.